This note documents a single TCR beta chain sequence. This entry is derived from a study of shared clonotypes between healthy human individuals. TCRdb's table, derived via immunoSEQ multiplex PCR, lists solely in-frame clones and lacks some. This table has some 2,000,000 clones, 95% appearing once. CDR1 ENHRY and CDR2 SYGVKD come from the germline V gene. Trimming removed 2 bases at V and 6 bases at J, with 7 bases between. CDR3 length: 13 residues. This TCR was recovered from a man younger than 30 in good health. Sequencing was carried out using naive CD4+ T cells sorted from blood. Subset noted: CD45RA+ positively selected. The chain employs TRBV10-3 and TRBJ1-4; D remains unclear. In DNA, the CDR3 is TGTGCCATCAGTGAGAGGGCGGATGAAAAACTGTTTTTT. It specifies CAISERADEKLFF.